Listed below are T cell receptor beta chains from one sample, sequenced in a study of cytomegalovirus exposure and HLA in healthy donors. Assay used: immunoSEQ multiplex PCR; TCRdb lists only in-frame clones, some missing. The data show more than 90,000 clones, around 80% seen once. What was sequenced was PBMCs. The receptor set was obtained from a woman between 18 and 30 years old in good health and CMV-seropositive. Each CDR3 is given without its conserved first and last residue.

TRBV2 ASSFSTGTSYEQY
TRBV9 ASSLSGLAASYEQY
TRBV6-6 ASSYLQGGGETQY
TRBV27 ASSAFRGGEAF
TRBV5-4 ASSLVGAGGYT
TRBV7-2 ASSLTGGNEKLF
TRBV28 ASLPLRTSGSGEQF
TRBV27 ASTPYGTSGRDEQF
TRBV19 ASSAGTLYEQY
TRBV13 ASSRTENYEQY
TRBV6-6 ASSYRGNEQF
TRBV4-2 ASSQPGSATDTQY
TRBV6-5 ASSYSGGNQPQH
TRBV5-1 ASSLVATVPNEKLF
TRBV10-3 AISVRGGETQY
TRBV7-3 ASSAGLAGGTDTQY
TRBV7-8 ASSSGGPLGSEQY
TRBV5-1 ASSSWDRGPGYT
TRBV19 ASSRPVTNSGELF
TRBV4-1 ASGPQGPPNTEAF
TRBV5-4 ASSLGQRERNEQF
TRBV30 AWSPQLGSPLH
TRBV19 ASSYTDRMTEAF
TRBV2 ASSALKGRTGELF
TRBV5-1 ASSLGTAGQDTIY
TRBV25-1 ASSARLAAPEQY
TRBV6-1 ASKGHNRHYGYT
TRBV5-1 ASSLGLAASTDTQY
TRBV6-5 ASTRGRIYGYT
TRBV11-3 ASSPRTSGSPDTQY
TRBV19 ASSFTSGSSYEQY
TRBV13 ASSTRGLAGVNEQF
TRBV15 ATSRDSRTRETQY
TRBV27 ASIEDRFLSGNTIY
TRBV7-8 ASSLGSGGVVELF
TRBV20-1 SASSQAPHF
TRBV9 ASSQGGGQLNTEAF
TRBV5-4 ASSLDPGGTYEQY
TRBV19 ASSRTGGWRVSGNTIY
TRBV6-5 ASTIDRFAYEQY
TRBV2 ASGGRASGTGELF
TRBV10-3 AISEGGTEAF
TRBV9 ASSPWGQSSGNTIY
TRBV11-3 ASSLRSNPNYEQY
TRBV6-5 ASSYHRQGPVDYT
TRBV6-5 ASSRDRGSGNTIY
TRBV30 AWTDLTDTQY
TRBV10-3 ALRTSGTDTQY
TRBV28 ASSPGGYEQY